This T cell receptor beta chain was sequenced for a study of shared clonotypes between healthy human individuals. Assay execution took place at the deep level. Assay used: immunoSEQ multiplex PCR; TCRdb lists only in-frame clones, some missing. The sample lists around 980,000 clones, about 80% occurring once. The sample holds a few counts of this clone. The sample consisted of memory CD4+ T cells from PBMCs. Subset denoted: CD45RA-negative fraction. The source of this sequence is a man aged 18 to 30 in good health. Some clones in this sample may be carry-over from other donors' samples.

CDR3 amino acids: CASSGGALDSTDTQYF. CDR3 DNA: TGTGCCAGCAGCGGCGGGGCTTTGGATAGCACAGATACGCAGTATTTT. The genes are TRBV11-3 and TRBJ2-3, with D perhaps TRBD2 (6 bases). Trimming cost V 5 bases and J 0 bases, with 15 bases left between them. Germline V gives CDR1 SGHNT, CDR2 YENEEA. The CDR3 has 16 amino acids.